This T cell receptor (beta chain) stems from a study of regulatory T cells in long-lasting Graves disease. TCR beta libraries were built with iRepertoire HTBI primers and Arm-PCR of CDR3 regions. TCRdb ran MiXCR on the multiplex PCR reads and lists one entry per CDR3 protein. The table includes more than 350,000 distinct CDR3 sequences, around 14% detected once. The V gene's germline CDR1 is MNHNS and CDR2 SASEGT. The CDR3 runs to 14 residues. The ends were cut back, 7 bases at V and 2 bases at J, with 14 bases in the middle. Time point in this sample: newly diagnosed GD, antithyroid drugs for less than 3 months. The TCR library used RNA extracted from PBMCs. This clonotype was detected many times. These sequences were also reported in another study, on T cells in Graves' hyperthyroidism and ophthalmopathy. That study adds: First-round RT-PCR targeting the TCR CDR3 was performed with the HTBI primer set.

The sequence was collected from a woman between 25 and 40 years old with Graves disease. The V and J genes are TRBV6-1 and TRBJ2-5; D is undetermined. Sequenced material: peripheral blood mononuclear cells (PBMCs), taken at new diagnosis, from a patient treated with antithyroid drugs. Here the CDR3 reads CASTPEGWQETQYF. The CDR3 DNA reads as TGTGCCAGCACGCCTGAAGGGTGGCAAGAGACCCAGTACTTC.